The rows below give T cell receptor beta chains drawn from one sample of a study of T cells in Graves' hyperthyroidism and ophthalmopathy. TCRdb re-analysed the multiplex PCR reads in MiXCR, keeping a single row per CDR3 protein. The sample shows more than 500,000 distinct CDR3 sequences, about 16% of them seen only once. The sequencing sample was made of blood. The receptor source for this set is a woman younger than 45 with Graves' ophthalmopathy. The CDR3 runs from the conserved cysteine through the conserved F or W. A D gene is named only where the DNA matches it firmly. Size is omitted from some rows. Given values are once, few, many or a class for expanded clones.

>-|TRBV30|TRBJ1-4|-
CAWSIGGATNEKLFF
TGTGCCTGGAGTATCGGGGGAGCAACTAATGAAAAACTGTTTTTT
>-|TRBV12-3/TRBV12-4|TRBJ2-1|TRBD2
CASTPGLYNEQFF
TGTGCCAGCACCCCGGGACTATACAATGAGCAGTTCTTC
>few|TRBV6-6|TRBJ1-5|-
CASSYPGGGWDSNQPQHF
TGTGCCAGCAGTTACCCGGGGGGGGGGTGGGATAGCAATCAGCCCCAGCATTTT
>many|TRBV6-4|TRBJ2-1|TRBD1
CASSDGGQTSYNEQFF
TGTGCCAGCAGTGACGGGGGACAGACATCCTACAATGAGCAGTTCTTC
>-|TRBV7-9|TRBJ2-7|-
CASSLTGVVPYEQYF
TGTGCCAGCAGCTTAACGGGAGTTGTCCCCTACGAGCAGTACTTC
>many|TRBV11-2|TRBJ2-7|TRBD1
CASSLYVSGGPYEQYF
TGTGCCAGCAGCTTATACGTGTCAGGGGGACCGTACGAGCAGTACTTC
>-|TRBV4-1|TRBJ1-5|TRBD1
CASSQAQTGCNQPQHF
TGCGCCAGCAGCCAAGCCCAGACAGGGTGCAATCAGCCCCAGCATTTT
>-|TRBV5-6|TRBJ2-2|-
CASSYSLWNTGELFF
TGTGCCAGCAGCTACAGTCTGTGGAACACCGGGGAGCTGTTTTTT
>many|TRBV28|TRBJ1-2|-
CASSLQGKGYTF
TGTGCCAGCAGTCTGCAAGGGAAGGGCTACACCTTC
>many|TRBV5-1|TRBJ2-7|TRBD1
CASSLGDSSYEQYF
TGTGCCAGCAGCTTAGGGGACAGCTCCTACGAGCAGTACTTC
>many|TRBV7-9|TRBJ1-1|-
CASSYTQTNTEAFF
TGTGCCAGCAGCTATACTCAGACGAACACTGAAGCTTTCTTT
>-|TRBV5-5|TRBJ2-7|-
CASSHGPTYEQYF
TGTGCCAGCAGCCACGGCCCTACCTACGAGCAGTACTTC
>many|TRBV7-8|TRBJ2-3|-
CASSFSASTDTQYF
TGTGCCAGCAGCTTCTCAGCTAGCACAGATACGCAGTATTTT
>few|TRBV18|TRBJ1-1|TRBD1
CASSPRDRATEAFF
TGTGCCAGCTCACCCCGGGACAGGGCCACTGAAGCTTTCTTT
>many|TRBV11-2|TRBJ2-1|-
CASRPLGPLYNEQFF
TGTGCCAGCAGACCCCTTGGTCCCCTATACAATGAGCAGTTCTTC
>-|TRBV7-3|TRBJ1-2|-
CASSLGTQGGYGYTF
TGTGCCAGCAGCTTAGGGACCCAAGGAGGCTATGGCTACACCTTC
>few|TRBV29-1|TRBJ1-4|-
CSATTGAFNEKLFF
TGCAGCGCCACCACGGGGGCATTTAATGAAAAACTGTTTTTT
>many|TRBV3-1|TRBJ2-5|-
CASSVNPAGLGETQYF
TGTGCCAGCAGCGTAAACCCTGCAGGGTTGGGGGAGACCCAGTACTTC
>-|TRBV6-2/TRBV6-3|TRBJ2-7|-
CASSSGESPISYEQYF
TGTGCCAGCAGCTCGGGGGAGTCACCTATCTCCTACGAGCAGTACTTC
>many|TRBV10-3|TRBJ2-5|TRBD1
CAISGGQGNYETQYF
TGTGCCATCAGTGGGGGACAGGGAAACTACGAGACCCAGTACTTC
>many|TRBV30|TRBJ2-7|-
CAWRNFGERSSYEQYF
TGTGCCTGGAGAAATTTCGGAGAGAGAAGCTCCTACGAGCAGTACTTC
>-|TRBV7-9|TRBJ1-1|-
CASSPLLRGTEAFF
TGTGCCAGCAGCCCCCTCCTCCGGGGCACTGAAGCTTTCTTT
>many|TRBV28|TRBJ2-7|-
CASSLSAGRNEQYF
TGTGCCAGCAGTTTATCGGCCGGAAGGAACGAGCAGTACTTC
>many|TRBV7-3|TRBJ2-4|-
CASSLGFVRDSKNIQYF
TGTGCCAGCAGCTTAGGGTTCGTAAGGGACTCTAAAAACATTCAGTACTTC
>many|TRBV18|TRBJ2-5|TRBD2
CASSPRSGSQETQYF
TGTGCCAGCTCACCACGGAGCGGGAGTCAAGAGACCCAGTACTTC
>few|TRBV6-5|TRBJ2-7|TRBD1
CASSYLGQPSYEQYF
TGTGCCAGCAGTTACTTGGGACAGCCCTCCTACGAGCAGTACTTC
>few|TRBV10-1|TRBJ1-5|-
CASSESAGTNQPQHF
TGCGCCAGCAGTGAGTCCGCGGGAACGAATCAGCCCCAGCATTTT
>many|TRBV18|TRBJ1-1|-
CASSKKDRNTEAFF
TGTGCCAGCTCAAAAAAGGACAGGAACACTGAAGCTTTCTTT
>many|TRBV7-2|TRBJ2-4|TRBD2
CASSLEGTSGRRNIQYF
TGTGCCAGCAGCTTAGAAGGGACTAGCGGGAGGCGGAACATTCAGTACTTC
>-|TRBV10-3|TRBJ2-2|TRBD1
CAIAWTGDTGELFF
TGTGCCATCGCTTGGACAGGGGACACCGGGGAGCTGTTTTTT
>few|TRBV24-1|TRBJ2-1|-
CATSDGTASSYNEQFF
TGTGCCACCAGTGATGGGACCGCGAGCTCCTACAATGAGCAGTTCTTC
>many|TRBV6-2/TRBV6-3|TRBJ2-7|TRBD1
CASSFAGTGAPYEQYF
TGTGCCAGCAGTTTCGCCGGGACAGGGGCTCCCTACGAGCAGTACTTC
>many|TRBV7-6|TRBJ2-7|-
CASSSLISGLPYEQYF
TGTGCCAGCAGCAGCCTAATTTCGGGTCTTCCCTACGAGCAGTACTTC
>many|TRBV5-1|TRBJ2-7|-
CASSSDSRQRWNEQYF
TGCGCCAGCAGCTCAGACAGTCGACAGAGGTGGAACGAGCAGTACTTC
>many|TRBV6-1|TRBJ2-3|-
CASRLHRFTDTQYF
TGTGCCAGCAGGCTTCACAGGTTCACAGATACGCAGTATTTT
>many|TRBV2|TRBJ1-1|TRBD1
CASRWETGGTEAFF
TGTGCCAGCCGCTGGGAGACAGGGGGCACTGAAGCTTTCTTT
>few|TRBV13|TRBJ2-5|TRBD2
CASITYSGRGEETQYF
TGTGCCAGCATTACGTACAGCGGGAGGGGGGAGGAGACCCAGTACTTC
>-|TRBV20-1|TRBJ2-1|-
CSATRDEQFF
TGCAGTGCTACCCGAGATGAGCAGTTCTTC
>many|TRBV30|TRBJ1-4|-
CACQDRYNEKLFF
TGTGCCTGCCAAGACAGATATAATGAAAAACTGTTTTTT
>-|TRBV6-2/TRBV6-3|TRBJ2-2|TRBD1
CASSSRTGNGGELFF
TGTGCCAGCAGTTCCAGGACAGGGAACGGCGGGGAGCTGTTTTTT
>many|TRBV19|TRBJ1-1|-
CASSADRTRLNTEAFF
TGTGCCAGTAGTGCGGACAGAACGCGGTTGAACACTGAAGCTTTCTTT
>many|TRBV18|TRBJ2-1|TRBD1
CASEPGQGNEQFF
TGTGCCAGCGAACCGGGACAGGGCAATGAGCAGTTCTTC
>many|TRBV6-1|TRBJ1-2|-
CASNDVGNYGYTF
TGTGCCAGCAACGACGTAGGGAACTATGGCTACACCTTC
>many|TRBV6-1|TRBJ1-5|TRBD1
CASSEVEGADQPQHF
TGTGCCAGCAGTGAAGTCGAGGGGGCAGATCAGCCCCAGCATTTT
>-|TRBV28|TRBJ1-1|-
CASRTDTYMNTEAFF
TGTGCCAGCAGGACCGACACTTACATGAACACTGAAGCTTTCTTT
>many|TRBV7-2|TRBJ1-5|-
CASSLISSGGGAGNQPQHF
TGTGCCAGCAGCTTAATCTCCTCGGGGGGGGGGGCAGGCAATCAGCCCCAGCATTTT
>-|TRBV28|TRBJ1-1|-
CASSMYRENTEAFF
TGTGCCAGCAGTATGTACAGGGAGAACACTGAAGCTTTCTTT
>-|TRBV4-3|TRBJ2-7|TRBD1
CASSQDVPDRFSYEQYF
TGCGCCAGCAGCCAAGATGTTCCGGACAGGTTCTCCTACGAGCAGTACTTC
>many|TRBV6-1|TRBJ2-3|-
CASSYSLRTDTQYF
TGTGCCAGCAGTTATAGTCTCCGCACAGATACGCAGTATTTT
>-|TRBV6-2/TRBV6-3|TRBJ1-5|-
CATKAGRGHNQPQHF
TGTGCCACCAAGGCCGGTCGGGGACACAATCAGCCCCAGCATTTT
>many|TRBV12-3/TRBV12-4|TRBJ1-2|-
CASSYQGNYGYTF
TGTGCCAGCAGCTATCAGGGGAACTATGGCTACACCTTC
>many|TRBV3-2|TRBJ2-7|-
CASSQTNRATYEQYF
TGTGCCAGCAGCCAGACGAACAGGGCGACTTACGAGCAGTACTTC
>-|TRBV28|TRBJ1-2|-
CASSPSQYGYTF
TGTGCCAGCAGTCCTAGTCAGTATGGCTACACCTTC